What follows is one T cell receptor (beta chain) and its context. The data belong to a study of blood T cell repertoires in COVID-19. Across the study: The study drew acute and convalescent COVID-19 samples from the United States, Italy and Spain. Sample material is recorded as cDNA or gDNA derived from T cells, B-cell-depleted T cells, or PBMCs.

Original processing notes: Reference gene primer amplification gave nucleated cell count estimates. The protocol was immunoSEQ multiplex PCR, while the TCRdb copy is restricted to in-frame clones and leaves out a portion. The D gene and trimming were derived from the DNA, and the V and J assignments and clone size from that table. The table shows 35,000 to 40,000 clones, with 78% occurring only once. CDR1 MGHRA and CDR2 YSYEKL come from the germline V gene. V was clipped by 0 bases and J by 3 bases; unmatched bases: 5. The CDR3 sequence is 17 residues long. The rearrangement joins TRBV4-1 to TRBJ1-5, with 10 bases aligning to TRBD1. Specimen: peripheral blood. The receptor comes from a man in his sixties or seventies with acute or convalescent COVID-19. CDR3 DNA sequence: TGCGCCAGCAGCCAAGAGGGGACAGGGGCTATCAATCAGCCCCAGCATTTT. Translation: CASSQEGTGAINQPQHF.